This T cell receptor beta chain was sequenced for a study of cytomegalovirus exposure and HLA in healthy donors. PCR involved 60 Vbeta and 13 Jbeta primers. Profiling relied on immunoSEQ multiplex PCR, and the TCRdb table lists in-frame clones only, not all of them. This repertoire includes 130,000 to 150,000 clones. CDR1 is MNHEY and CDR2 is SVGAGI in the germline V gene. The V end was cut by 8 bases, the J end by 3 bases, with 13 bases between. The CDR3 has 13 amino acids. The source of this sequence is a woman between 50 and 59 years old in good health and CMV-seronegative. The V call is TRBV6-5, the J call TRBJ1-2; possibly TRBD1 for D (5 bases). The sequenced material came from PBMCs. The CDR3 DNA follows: TGTGCCAGCGGGTCAGGGTCCTACTATGGCTACACCTTC. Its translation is CASGSGSYYGYTF.